This TCR beta chain came from a study of cytomegalovirus exposure and HLA in healthy donors. Germline CDR1 is SGDLS and CDR2 is YYNGEE. Trimming took 4 bases from V and 5 from J, leaving 10 bases between them. The CDR3 spans 12 residues. Primers: 60 Vbeta forward and 13 Jbeta reverse. The assay was immunoSEQ multiplex PCR, and TCRdb's table has in-frame clones only and misses some. The table shows about 52,000 clones, with about three quarters occurring only once. On this clone: The antigen is unknown.

Each of the donors was a healthy bone marrow donor. Study observations and caveats: HLA alleles showed associations with 16,951 TCR beta sequences in a later analysis, at a 0.05 false discovery rate. In a later analysis, TCR beta V- and J-gene trimming was associated with a missense DCLRE1C variant.

This rearrangement joins TRBV9 to TRBJ2-7; D is perhaps TRBD2 (5 bases). Input material: PBMCs. The clonotype was recovered from a woman in her forties or fifties in good health and CMV-seronegative. In DNA, the CDR3 is TGTGCCAGCAGCATTAGCGAACACGAGCAGTACTTC. This translates into CASSISEHEQYF.